This T cell receptor beta chain was recovered during a study of patients and donors after allogeneic stem cell transplantation. Per germline, CDR1 MNHEY and CDR2 SVGEGT. Losses at the gene ends were 7 bases for V and 7 bases for J; bases not matched to a gene: 10. CDR3 size: 14 residues. In this sample, this clonotype turned up a few times. TCRdb used MiXCR to reprocess the RT-PCR reads, holding one entry per CDR3 protein. The sample contains approximately 410,000 distinct CDR3 sequences, more than 15% of which appear only once. This receptor was identified in a human donor who was either an allogeneic HSCT recipient or a stem cell or donor lymphocyte infusion donor (not recorded which). It is not recorded whose cells these are; they may come from a transplant donor. V usage is TRBV6-2 or TRBV6-3 and J usage is TRBJ1-2; TRBD1 matches at 9 bases. Sequencing used blood, either unsorted or a sorted T cell fraction (not recorded which). CDR3 nucleotide sequence: TGTGCCAGCAAGAGACAGGGGGATCTCTCTGGCTACACCTTC. Translation gives CASKRQGDLSGYTF.